The 23 T cell receptor beta chains reported below all come from one sample, sequenced in a study of cytomegalovirus exposure and HLA in healthy donors. The primer mix had 60 Vbeta and 13 Jbeta primers. Profiled with immunoSEQ multiplex PCR; TCRdb holds only in-frame clones, not every one. The table shows about 90,000 clones, with around two thirds occurring only once. Sequenced sample: PBMCs. These receptor sequences come from a man aged 30-40 years in good health and CMV-seronegative.

V gene TRBV12-2 combines with J gene TRBJ2-1; the D segment call TRBD2 is taken from the table without a DNA check. TRBV12-2 constitutes a pseudogene. This CDR3 has 15 amino acids. CDR3 coding DNA: TGTGCAAGTCGCTTCTCTAGCGGGAGGGCATTCGAGCAGTTCTTC. The encoded protein is CASRFSSGRAFEQFF.

The chain recombines TRBV7-9 with TRBJ2-1; the D is unclear. Germline V CDR1 and CDR2: SEHNR, FQNEAQ (reference sequence). The V and J ends lost 0 bases and 0 bases respectively, with 3 bases between them. The CDR3 sequence is 14 residues long. CDR3 nucleotide sequence: TGTGCCAGCAGCTTAGCGAGCTCCTACAATGAGCAGTTCTTC. Encoded protein: CASSLASSYNEQFF.

The rearrangement uses TRBV4-1 and TRBJ1-6; the match to TRBD1 covers 9 bases. CDR1 is MGHRA and CDR2 is YSYEKL in the germline V gene. The V gene end was trimmed by 4 bases and the J gene end by 8 bases; junction bases not matched to a gene: 6. This CDR3 contains 15 residues. This CDR3 reads CASSPWRDRDSPLHF. CDR3 DNA: TGCGCCAGCAGCCCTTGGAGGGACAGGGATTCACCCCTCCACTTT.

This clone was detected a few times. V gene TRBV15 combines with J gene TRBJ2-7; D possibly corresponds to TRBD2 (5 bases). The CDR3 runs to 13 residues. The germline V gene has CDR1 LNHNV and CDR2 YYDKDF (reference sequence). Trimming removed 8 bases at V and 3 bases at J, with 14 bases between. CDR3 sequence (DNA): TGTGCCACCGGACTGGGAGAAAGCTACGAGCAGTACTTC. Encoded protein: CATGLGESYEQYF.

The chain links TRBV18 to TRBJ2-2, with 8 bases identical to TRBD1. Trimming at V came to 3 bases and at J to 6 bases, leaving 15 bases not matched to a gene. The CDR3 length is 18 residues. From germline, CDR1 is KGHSH and CDR2 LQKENI. CDR3 sequence (DNA): TGTGCCAGCTCACCCCGGCCCGGGACAGGACCCGGACCCGGGGAGCTGTTTTTT. It yields the protein CASSPRPGTGPGPGELFF.

The rearrangement uses TRBV19 and TRBJ2-7, with TRBD1 identical over 8 bases. The CDR3 covers 15 residues. In germline, CDR1 is LNHDA, CDR2 SQIVND (reference sequence). The V gene end was trimmed by 4 bases and the J gene end by 1 base; junction bases not matched to a gene: 6. CDR3 protein: CASSRGQALSYEQYF. The CDR3 bases are TGTGCCAGTAGTAGGGGACAGGCCCTATCCTACGAGCAGTACTTC. Full variable domain (remainder filled in from reference TRBV19 and TRBJ2-7): DGGITQSPKYLFRKEGQNVTLSCEQNLNHDAMYWYRQDPGQGLRLIYYSQIVNDFQKGDIAEGYSVSREKKESFPLTVTSAQKNPTAFYLCASSRGQALSYEQYFGPGTRLTVT.

The chain joins TRBV6-1 to TRBJ1-4; D not resolved. Germline lookup yields CDR1 MNHNS and CDR2 SASEGT. The CDR3 runs to 15 residues. V was pared by 5 bases and J by 7 bases, with 17 bases between. The CDR3 loop reads CASSPRISEGEKLFF. CDR3 bases: TGTGCCAGCAGTCCAAGGATTTCGGAGGGTGAAAAACTGTTTTTT.

The chain is built from TRBV10-3 and TRBJ1-5, with a possible D match to TRBD1 (5 bases). The V gene lost 4 bases and the J gene lost 5 bases, with 12 bases spanning the gap. This CDR3 has 14 amino acids. Per the germline V gene, CDR1 is ENHRY and CDR2 is SYGVKD. The CDR3, as DNA: TGTGCCATCAGTGTTTCGGGGGTGGATCAGCCCCAGCATTTT. Translated, it gives CAISVSGVDQPQHF.

The J gene is TRBJ2-7, the V gene TRBV4-1; TRBD1 aligns across 7 bases. Trimming cost V 0 bases and J 7 bases; bases outside gene matches: 3. Germline V gene lookup returns CDR1 MGHRA and CDR2 YSYEKL. The CDR3 is 13 amino acids. The CDR3 region has the DNA TGCGCCAGCAGCCAAGATGGCAGGGGGGAGCAGTACTTC. Its protein product is CASSQDGRGEQYF.

This clone was observed a handful of times. The chain carries TRBV11-2 and TRBJ2-3, with a tentative D call TRBD2 (7 bases). V was pared by 1 base and J by 6 bases, with 23 bases between. Looked up from germline, CDR1 is SGHAT and CDR2 is FQNNGV. This CDR3 spans 18 amino acids. CDR3 sequence: CASSLGGGRAGEIDTQYF. The CDR3 DNA reads as TGTGCCAGCAGCTTAGGGGGGGGTCGGGCAGGGGAAATTGATACGCAGTATTTT. Full variable domain (outside the CDR3, taken from reference TRBV11-2 and TRBJ2-3): EAGVAQSPRYKIIEKRQSVAFWCNPISGHATLYWYQQILGQGPKLLIQFQNNGVVDDSQLPKDRFSAERLKGVDSTLKIQPAKLEDSAVYLCASSLGGGRAGEIDTQYFGPGTRLTVL.

CDR3 in DNA: TGTGCCAGCAGCGTACAGGCCAATTCACCCCTCCACTTT. Its protein is CASSVQANSPLHF. The chain has TRBV9 and TRBJ1-6; D not certain. Germline V gives CDR1 SGDLS, CDR2 YYNGEE. The CDR3 has 13 residues. Trimming removed 1 base from V and 7 bases from J, with 6 bases in between.

The chain joins TRBV11-3 to TRBJ2-2; 7 nucleotides match TRBD2. The germline CDR1 and CDR2 sequences are SGHNT and YENEEA. This CDR3 contains 16 residues. J lost 2 bases, V lost 4 bases, and 7 bases had no gene match. The CDR3 spells CASSSPAGVNTGELFF. CDR3 coding DNA: TGTGCCAGCAGCTCCCCGGCGGGAGTTAACACCGGGGAGCTGTTTTTT. The variable domain in full, with the rest retrieved from reference TRBV11-3 and TRBJ2-2, is EAGVVQSPRYKIIEKKQPVAFWCNPISGHNTLYWYLQNLGQGPELLIRYENEEAVDDSQLPKDRFSAERLKGVDSTLKIQPAELGDSAVYLCASSSPAGVNTGELFFGEGSRLTVL.

The V gene is TRBV11-3, the J gene TRBJ2-3; TRBD1 matches 7 bases. The CDR3 has 13 amino acids. Per the germline V gene, CDR1 is SGHNT and CDR2 is YENEEA. V trimming: 2 bases; J trimming: 5 bases; junction bases outside the gene matches: 1. This chain's CDR3 is CASSLYRGDTQYF. In DNA form, the CDR3 reads TGTGCCAGCAGCTTATACAGGGGAGATACGCAGTATTTT.

This chain links TRBV5-1 with TRBJ2-7, with 9 bases identical to TRBD1. V gave up 3 bases and J gave up 5 bases; unmatched junction bases: 9. This CDR3 comprises 15 residues. In germline, CDR1 is SGHRS, CDR2 YFSETQ. This chain's CDR3 is CASSYTGQGVDEQYF. As DNA, the CDR3 is TGCGCCAGCAGCTATACGGGACAGGGTGTCGACGAGCAGTACTTC.

The chain links TRBV4-3 to TRBJ1-4; a possible D gene is TRBD1 (5 bases). Germline lookup yields CDR1 LGHNA and CDR2 YSLEER. V lost 1 base and J 4 bases, leaving 13 bases between the germline ends. The CDR3 is 16 amino acids. The CDR3 DNA is TGCGCCAGCAGCCAAGCGACGGGGGAAGTTAATGAAAAACTGTTTTTT. It is translated as CASSQATGEVNEKLFF.

This clone was observed a few times. V usage is TRBV5-1 and J usage is TRBJ2-1; 14 bases match TRBD2. The CDR3 has 18 amino acids. Looked up from germline, CDR1 is SGHRS and CDR2 is YFSETQ. Trimming removed 6 bases from V and 6 bases from J; junction bases left unmatched: 14. CDR3 sequence reads: CASTYRVSTSGGGNEQFF. In nucleotides, the CDR3 is TGCGCCAGCACCTACAGGGTCTCGACTAGCGGGGGGGGCAATGAGCAGTTCTTC.

The chain employs TRBV6-1 and TRBJ1-5; the D gene is possibly TRBD1 (5 bases). V lost 2 bases and J 2 bases, leaving 13 bases between the germline ends. This CDR3 comprises 16 residues. The germline gives CDR1 MNHNS, CDR2 SASEGT. The CDR3 loop is CASSEFGDWRNQPQHF. CDR3 coding DNA: TGTGCCAGCAGTGAATTCGGGGACTGGCGCAATCAGCCCCAGCATTTT.

A single count supports this clone. The J gene is TRBJ1-5, the V gene TRBV7-2, with D possibly TRBD1 on 5 matching bases. This CDR3 spans 18 amino acids. Trimming cost V 1 base and J 3 bases, with 19 bases left between them. The germline gives CDR1 SGHTA, CDR2 FQGNSA. The chain's CDR3 is CASSLGQGQIGANQPQHF. The CDR3 DNA is TGTGCCAGCAGCTTAGGGCAAGGACAAATAGGGGCCAATCAGCCCCAGCATTTT.

This clone was observed a few times. The V gene is TRBV23-1, the J gene TRBJ2-7; 7 nucleotides line up with TRBD2. TRBV23-1 is designated an ORF whose function remains uncertain. The ends lost 3 bases at V and 3 bases at J; junction bases unmatched: 11. The CDR3 totals 16 residues. CDR3 sequence reads: CASSQELPAGDYEQYF. The CDR3 coding sequence is TGCGCCAGCAGTCAGGAACTCCCCGCGGGAGACTACGAGCAGTACTTC.

This clone showed up just once. The rearrangement joins TRBV5-4 to TRBJ2-1; 8 bases align to TRBD1. This CDR3 region has 15 residues. Trimming took 3 bases from V and 0 from J; bases not matched to a gene: 2. Germline assignment: CDR1 SGHNT and CDR2 YYREEE (reference sequence). The CDR3 sequence: CASSSGQGSYNEQFF. The CDR3 nucleotides read TGTGCCAGCAGCTCCGGACAGGGCTCCTACAATGAGCAGTTCTTC. Looking up the rest from reference TRBV5-4 and TRBJ2-1 gives the full variable domain: ETGVTQSPTHLIKTRGQQVTLRCSSQSGHNTVSWYQQALGQGPQFIFQYYREEENGRGNFPPRFSGLQFPNYSSELNVNALELDDSALYLCASSSGQGSYNEQFFGPGTRLTVL.

This clone has a single count. The chain is built from TRBV5-1 and TRBJ1-1, with D possibly TRBD1 on 5 matching bases. Germline-derived CDR1 and CDR2 are SGHRS and YFSETQ. The V and J ends lost 0 bases and 4 bases respectively, with 10 bases between them. The CDR3 runs to 14 residues. The CDR3 coding sequence is TGCGCCAGCAGCTTGGAAGCGGGACCCACTGAAGCTTTCTTT. This translates into CASSLEAGPTEAFF.

The chain has TRBV19 and TRBJ1-2, with a weak D call TRBD1 (5 bases). CDR1 LNHDA and CDR2 SQIVND come from the germline V gene (reference sequence). Between the trimmed V and J ends, which lost 3 bases and 8 bases, there was a span of 10 bases. The CDR3 contains 12 residues. The CDR3 region has the DNA TGTGCCAGTAGTATTTGGGGCCGGGGCTACACCTTC. Translating gives CASSIWGRGYTF. The complete variable domain, with remaining parts taken from reference TRBV19 and TRBJ1-2, reads DGGITQSPKYLFRKEGQNVTLSCEQNLNHDAMYWYRQDPGQGLRLIYYSQIVNDFQKGDIAEGYSVSREKKESFPLTVTSAQKNPTAFYLCASSIWGRGYTFGSGTRLTVV.

This clone has more than one count but fewer than ten. This sequence joins TRBV10-1 and TRBJ2-5; 7 bases fit TRBD1. The CDR3 loop spans 14 amino acids. V lost 8 bases, J lost 2 bases, and 8 bases stayed unmatched. Germline V CDR1 and CDR2: WNHNN, SYGVQD (reference sequence). The CDR3 sequence is CASGKTGQQETQYF. The CDR3 DNA follows: TGCGCCAGCGGGAAGACAGGGCAACAAGAGACCCAGTACTTC.